The 10 T cell receptor beta chains below all came from one sample that was sequenced in a study of T cells in Graves' hyperthyroidism and ophthalmopathy. Amplified TCR beta CDR3 regions derived from RNA transcripts. The primer set for the first-round RT-PCR of the TCR CDR3 was HTBI. In TCRdb, the multiplex PCR reads were re-called with MiXCR into one record per CDR3 protein. The sample has approximately 700,000 distinct CDR3 sequences, roughly 46% seen once. Sequenced: peripheral blood or thyroid tissue (not recorded which). The receptor source for this set is an adult man with Graves' disease, either hyperthyroidism or ophthalmopathy (not recorded which).

This clonotype was counted only a few times. The rearrangement uses TRBV2 and TRBJ1-1; TRBD1 aligns across 7 bases. Trimming removed 6 bases from V and 0 bases from J; junction bases left unmatched: 4. Germline loops: CDR1 SNHLY, CDR2 FYNNEI. The CDR3 contains 14 residues. This chain's CDR3 is CASRGQKLNTEAFF. The DNA for the CDR3 is TGTGCCAGCAGGGGACAGAAACTGAACACTGAAGCTTTCTTT. Full variable domain (missing parts from reference TRBV2 and TRBJ1-1): EPEVTQTPSHQVTQMGQEVILRCVPISNHLYFYWYRQILGQKVEFLVSFYNNEISEKSEIFDDQFSVERPDGSNFTLKIRSTKLEDSAMYFCASRGQKLNTEAFFGQGTRLTVV.

This chain uses TRBV11-3 with TRBJ2-5; D tentatively reads TRBD1 or TRBD2 (5 bases each). Judging by the DNA end, TRBJ2-7 fits better; the J call may be wrong. From germline, CDR1 is SGHNT and CDR2 YENEEA. The CDR3 loop spans 15 amino acids. As DNA, the CDR3 is TGTGCCACCAGTGCGGCCAGCTCTGGGACGCGCGAGCAGTACTTC. It translates to CATSAASSGTREQYF.

There are a few counts of this clonotype. V and J are TRBV7-2 and TRBJ2-7; 7 bases align to TRBD2. The CDR3 length is 15 residues. The germline V gene encodes CDR1 SGHTA and CDR2 FQGNSA. The V gene end was trimmed by 6 bases and the J gene end by 2 bases; junction bases not matched to a gene: 10. CDR3 protein: CASSEGLVIPYEQYF. The CDR3 DNA sequence: TGTGCCAGCAGTGAAGGACTAGTCATCCCCTACGAGCAGTACTTC.

The chain recombines TRBV6-6 with TRBJ1-3, with D tentatively TRBD1 (5 bases). Germline CDR1 MNHNY, CDR2 SVGAGI (reference sequence). The CDR3 loop spans 14 amino acids. V lost 5 bases, J lost 4 bases, and 12 bases lay in between. CDR3 coding DNA: TGTGCCAGCAGTCGCGCCGGGGCAGGAAACACCATATATTTT. Protein: CASSRAGAGNTIYF.

This clonotype was seen a few times. The chain couples TRBV5-1 to TRBJ1-6; 8 bases match TRBD1. Looked up from germline, CDR1 is SGHRS and CDR2 is YFSETQ. With 2 bases clipped from V and 9 bases from J, the junction kept 7 bases outside the gene matches. The CDR3 loop spans 15 amino acids. CDR3 DNA sequence: TGCGCCAGCAGCTTTCTTCAGGGGGCGGGTTCACCCCTCCACTTT. The encoded protein is CASSFLQGAGSPLHF. The full variable domain, rest sourced from reference TRBV5-1 and TRBJ1-6, is KAGVTQTPRYLIKTRGQQVTLSCSPISGHRSVSWYQQTPGQGLQFLFEYFSETQRNKGNFPGRFSGRQFSNSRSEMNVSTLELGDSALYLCASSFLQGAGSPLHFGNGTRLTVT.

The sample holds many counts of this clonotype. This chain joins TRBV20-1 and TRBJ1-5; D is possibly TRBD1 (6 bases). Trimming shortened V by 5 bases and J by 4 bases, and 15 bases separated the two germline ends. CDR1 and CDR2 (germline): DFQATT, SNEGSKA (reference sequence). The CDR3 runs 14 residues. The CDR3 reads CSAHRAGSNQPQHF. CDR3 coding DNA: TGCAGTGCTCACAGGGCGGGATCGAATCAGCCCCAGCATTTT.

The table lists this clonotype with a few counts. The genes are TRBV7-9 and TRBJ2-5; 10 nucleotides line up with TRBD1. This CDR3 comprises 15 residues. In germline, CDR1 is SEHNR, CDR2 FQNEAQ (reference sequence). V trimming: 5 bases; J trimming: 4 bases; junction bases outside the gene matches: 7. CDR3: CASSRGQGVPETQYF. Here the CDR3 DNA reads TGTGCCAGCAGCCGCGGACAGGGGGTCCCAGAGACCCAGTACTTC. The variable domain in full, with the rest retrieved from reference TRBV7-9 and TRBJ2-5, is DTGVSQNPRHKITKRGQNVTFRCDPISEHNRLYWYRQTLGQGPEFLTYFQNEAQLEKSRLLSDRFSAERPKGSFSTLEIQRTEQGDSAMYLCASSRGQGVPETQYFGPGTRLLVL.

V gene TRBV29-1 combines with J gene TRBJ1-2; the match to TRBD1 covers 9 bases. Per germline, CDR1 SQVTM and CDR2 ANQGSEA. The CDR3 is 13 amino acids. The CDR3 sequence: CSYQGQGSYGYTF. The CDR3 DNA is TGCAGTTACCAGGGACAGGGATCTTATGGCTACACCTTC.

This clonotype was counted many times. The genes are TRBV24-1 and TRBJ1-5; possibly TRBD1 for D (6 bases). This CDR3 is 14 amino acids long. V lost 4 bases and J lost 7, with 13 bases in between. Germline CDR1 KGHDR, CDR2 SFDVKD. CDR3 sequence (DNA): TGTGCCACCAGTGACCCAGGGGCCAGGCAGCCCCAGCATTTT. Translation: CATSDPGARQPQHF.

The chain has TRBV20-1 and TRBJ1-6, with TRBD1 identical over 10 bases. The CDR3 has 13 residues. Unmatched junction bases numbered 2, after V lost 4 bases and J lost 8 bases. Germline V CDR1 and CDR2: DFQATT, SNEGSKA (reference sequence). The CDR3 region is CSATGTGDSPLHF. The CDR3 nucleotides are TGCAGTGCTACCGGGACAGGGGATTCACCCCTCCACTTT.